The T cell receptor beta chain under discussion was sequenced for a study of T cell repertoires in cytomegalovirus infection (dated by TCRdb to between 2018 and 2021). Background for the entire study: Because public TCR beta signatures pointed to carriage of CMV infection together with the matching HLA type, the HLA type of each donor mattered for the analysis.

Trimming takes 8 bases off V and 7 bases off J; junction bases not matched to a gene: 9. The CDR3 runs 14 amino acids, cysteine and phenylalanine included. The read is trimmed to its CDR3 DNA, 42 bases read in frame from base 1. The paper's findings and limits, for the study overall: The ex vivo response was dominated by HLA-C-restricted CMV-specific TCR beta clonotypes, which also provided the single most frequent clonotype in two of eight donors. Carriers of CMV infection plus the relevant HLA type were discriminated by the cumulative frequency of public TCR beta family members in the study cohort and in an independent roughly 320-donor cohort.

This clonotype came up many times. Its antigen has not been determined. The record has no base qualities; no much larger clone is one base away. These reads were obtained on an Illumina HiSeq 1500. TCRdb's own reprocessing of the public reads used fastp at Q25 and MiXCR and kept productive beta chains. Rows merge per CDR3 protein into single entries with the most common DNA and genes. The sample data list roughly 230,000 distinct CDR3 sequences, and 22% of these were observed just once. The ten top clones hold 15% to 20% of the sample. The V gene is TRBV12-3 or TRBV12-4 and the J gene is TRBJ2-1, with TRBD2 matching 9 junction bases. Sequenced input: CD8+ T cells from PBMCs. The receptor was derived from a human donor in good health (CMV status not recorded). Some clones in this sample may be carry-over from other donors' samples. The CDR3 is CASSLAGYSNEQFF. In nucleotides, the sequence is TGTGCCAGCTCCCTAGCGGGGTATAGTAATGAGCAGTTCTTC.